This entry lists 32 T cell receptor beta chains sequenced from one sample in a study of blood T cell repertoires in COVID-19. The repertoire was sequenced with immunoSEQ multiplex PCR; TCRdb's copy has only in-frame clones and lacks some. The repertoire holds some 130,000 clones, with 80% as singletons. Sequencing was carried out using peripheral blood. Receptors originate from a man between 65 and 85 years old with acute or convalescent COVID-19.

The V gene is TRBV6-5, the J gene TRBJ1-2, with a weak D call TRBD1 (6 bases). Germline CDR1 and CDR2: MNHEY and SVGAGI. The V end lost 0 bases, the J end lost 7 bases, and 15 bases lay between the germline ends. The CDR3 consists of 15 residues. The CDR3, as DNA: TGTGCCAGCAGTTACTCTCCTTCACAGGGCGGTGGCTACACCTTC. This translates into CASSYSPSQGGGYTF.

This clone has only a few counts. The chain employs TRBV4-2 and TRBJ2-3, with 11 bases identical to TRBD2. The CDR3 totals 18 residues. The ends lost 4 bases at V and 0 bases at J; junction bases unmatched: 9. Germline CDR1 and CDR2: LGHNA and YNFKEQ. CDR3 DNA: TGTGCCAGCAGCCCAGCATCGGCTAGCGGGGGGAGCACAGATACGCAGTATTTT. Translating gives CASSPASASGGSTDTQYF.

V is TRBV19 and J is TRBJ1-4; no reliable D call. V was cut by 5 bases and J by 7 bases, with 8 bases left in between. CDR1 is LNHDA and CDR2 is SQIVND in the germline V gene (reference sequence). This CDR3 has 12 residues. CDR3 region: CASSGSGEKLFF. The CDR3 DNA is TGTGCCAGTAGTGGGTCGGGTGAAAAACTGTTTTTT.

V usage is TRBV9 and J usage is TRBJ2-2; 8 nucleotides line up with TRBD2. After removal of 3 bases from V and 8 bases from J, the junction contained 12 bases not matched to a gene. The CDR3 covers 16 residues. Germline lookup yields CDR1 SGDLS and CDR2 YYNGEE. In nucleotides, the CDR3 is TGTGCCAGCAGCGCGAGCTCCGGGACTAGATATGGGGAGCTGTTTTTT. It specifies CASSASSGTRYGELFF.

V and J are TRBV5-4 and TRBJ2-4; 8 bases agree with TRBD2. The V segment lost 4 bases and the J segment 8 bases; nucleotides outside the gene matches: 5. Germline-derived CDR1 and CDR2 are SGHNT and YYREEE (reference sequence). The CDR3 extends over 13 amino acids. The CDR3 nucleotides read TGTGCCAGCAGCCCTCGGGGGGGGTACATTCAGTACTTC. This gives the protein CASSPRGGYIQYF.

The rearrangement uses TRBV2 and TRBJ2-2, with a weak D call TRBD1 (5 bases). This CDR3 contains 15 residues. Germline CDR1 SNHLY, CDR2 FYNNEI. Trimming removed 2 bases at V and 0 bases at J, with 7 bases between. The CDR3 nucleotides read TGTGCCAGCAGTGAAAGACAGCCGAACACCGGGGAGCTGTTTTTT. Translation gives CASSERQPNTGELFF.

This clone was seen a single time. The rearrangement joins TRBV11-3 to TRBJ2-2, with 8 bases that match TRBD2. The CDR3 is 14 amino acids. Per the germline V gene, CDR1 is SGHNT and CDR2 is YENEEA. After removal of 5 bases from V and 6 bases from J, the junction contained 5 bases not matched to a gene. For the CDR3, the DNA is TGTGCCAGCAGCCCGGGGGGGGCAGCCGGGGAGCTGTTTTTT. This codes for CASSPGGAAGELFF. Filled out from reference TRBV11-3 and TRBJ2-2, the complete variable domain reads EAGVVQSPRYKIIEKKQPVAFWCNPISGHNTLYWYLQNLGQGPELLIRYENEEAVDDSQLPKDRFSAERLKGVDSTLKIQPAELGDSAVYLCASSPGGAAGELFFGEGSRLTVL.

This clone was observed once. The chain combines TRBV5-1 with TRBJ1-2; the D is unclear. This CDR3 contains 14 residues. V lost 0 bases and J lost 8, with 14 bases in between. In germline, CDR1 is SGHRS, CDR2 YFSETQ. The CDR3 DNA reads TGCGCCAGCAGCTTGGGGGCCGGGGTTGGGGGCTACACCTTC. Its translation: CASSLGAGVGGYTF.

The V call is TRBV2, the J call TRBJ1-1; maybe TRBD1 (5 bases). From germline, CDR1 is SNHLY and CDR2 FYNNEI. Trimming pared 6 bases from V and 1 base from J, leaving 15 bases between. CDR3 length: 15 amino acids. For the CDR3, the DNA is TGTGCCAGCAGGGAGTACGACAGTTCGAACACTGAAGCTTTCTTT. It encodes CASREYDSSNTEAFF.

V is TRBV3-1 (or the pseudogene TRBV3-2) and J is TRBJ1-3, with D unresolved. The germline V gene encodes CDR1 LGHDT and CDR2 YNNKEL (reference sequence). This CDR3 has 16 amino acids. V lost 7 bases and J 0 bases, leaving 16 bases between the germline ends. The CDR3 nucleotides read TGTGCCAGCACCGTAGACACTTTACGCTCTGGAAACACCATATATTTT. Protein product: CASTVDTLRSGNTIYF.

This chain connects TRBV5-1 to TRBJ2-7; D might be TRBD1 (5 bases). CDR1 is SGHRS, CDR2 YFSETQ, per germline. V was trimmed by 1 base and J by 2 bases, leaving 10 bases between them. The CDR3 has 14 residues. The CDR3 DNA is TGCGCCAGCAGCTTGAAGGGGCTCCCCTACGAGCAGTACTTC. This codes for CASSLKGLPYEQYF.

This clone was detected only a few times. The chain couples TRBV11-2 to TRBJ1-1; 10 nucleotides line up with TRBD1. Germline CDR1 and CDR2: SGHAT and FQNNGV. The CDR3 runs to 16 residues. V was clipped by 7 bases and J by 5 bases; unmatched bases: 13. The CDR3 is CASKVLRGTGVTEAFF. In nucleotides, the CDR3 is TGTGCCAGCAAAGTCCTCCGGGGGACAGGGGTAACTGAAGCTTTCTTT.

The gene calls are TRBV27 and TRBJ2-6; TRBD2 might be the D (5 bases). From germline, CDR1 is MNHEY and CDR2 SMNVEV (reference sequence). The CDR3 sequence is 18 residues long. Trimming removed 0 bases from V and 2 bases from J, with 14 bases in between. In DNA, the CDR3 is TGTGCCAGCAGTTTATCAAGCGCGGGTATCGCTGGGGCCAACGTCCTGACTTTC. It specifies CASSLSSAGIAGANVLTF.

The chain couples TRBV28 to TRBJ1-1; 8 nucleotides line up with TRBD1. The CDR3 sequence is 16 residues long. With V trimmed by 2 bases and J by 5 bases, 10 bases remained unmatched. CDR1 MDHEN and CDR2 SYDVKM come from the germline V gene. The CDR3 DNA reads as TGTGCCAGCAGTTTAGGGATCGGACAGGGAGGAACTGAAGCTTTCTTT. Residues: CASSLGIGQGGTEAFF.

The chain links TRBV29-1 to TRBJ1-3; possibly TRBD1 for D (5 bases). Germline V gene data show CDR1 as SQVTM and CDR2 as ANQGSEA. Trimming took 7 bases from V and 0 from J, leaving 19 bases between them. This CDR3 contains 16 residues. The CDR3 DNA reads TGCAGCGCATCCGAATGGGGCAGCTCCTCTGGAAACACCATATATTTT. Residues: CSASEWGSSSGNTIYF.

This clone was seen a few times. The V and J genes are TRBV5-1 and TRBJ2-7, with D possibly being TRBD2 (6 bases). Germline V gene lookup returns CDR1 SGHRS and CDR2 YFSETQ. Between the trimmed V and J ends, which lost 1 base and 3 bases, there was a span of 14 bases. The CDR3 spans 15 residues. The CDR3 reads CASSLTFGGNYEQYF. CDR3 nucleotides: TGCGCCAGCAGCTTGACCTTCGGGGGAAACTACGAGCAGTACTTC.

This clone was counted only a few times. CDR3 in amino acids: CASSFPLTRAQETQYF. Written as DNA, the CDR3 is TGTGCCAGCAGTTTCCCTCTGACTAGAGCCCAAGAGACCCAGTACTTC. The rearrangement uses TRBV6-6 and TRBJ2-5; the D gene is possibly TRBD2 (6 bases). The V end was cut by 4 bases, the J end by 1 base, with 16 bases between. This CDR3 region has 16 residues. The germline V gene encodes CDR1 MNHNY and CDR2 SVGAGI (reference sequence).

The chain uses TRBV24-1 and TRBJ2-1; 7 positions agree with TRBD1. Germline V gene sequence: CDR1 KGHDR, CDR2 SFDVKD. The CDR3 extends over 16 amino acids. V gave up 2 bases and J gave up 2 bases; unmatched junction bases: 5. The CDR3 region has the DNA TGTGCCACCAGTGATTCCCACAGGGGCCCCTACAATGAGCAGTTCTTC. Amino acids: CATSDSHRGPYNEQFF.

This sequence joins TRBV6-5 and TRBJ2-7; 7 nucleotides agree with TRBD1. This CDR3 region has 15 residues. J lost 2 bases, V lost 6 bases, and 10 bases had no gene match. Germline values: CDR1 MNHEY, CDR2 SVGAGI. CDR3: CASRPRDSVPYEQYF. The DNA of the CDR3 is TGTGCCAGCAGACCCCGGGACAGCGTACCCTACGAGCAGTACTTC.

This clone was picked up a small number of times. The chain joins TRBV19 to TRBJ1-1, with a possible D match to TRBD1 (5 bases). The germline V and J ends were trimmed by 6 bases and 1 base, with 15 bases remaining between them. From germline, CDR1 is LNHDA and CDR2 SQIVND (reference sequence). The CDR3 is 15 amino acids. CDR3 sequence (DNA): TGTGCCAGTAGCCCCGGGACTGGGAGGAACACTGAAGCTTTCTTT. Translation: CASSPGTGRNTEAFF.

The chain uses TRBV3-1 (or the pseudogene TRBV3-2) and TRBJ2-2; tentative D call: TRBD2 (5 bases). The V end lost 6 bases, the J end lost 4 bases, and 15 bases lay between the germline ends. Germline CDR1 LGHDT, CDR2 YNNKEL (reference sequence). CDR3 length: 15 amino acids. The CDR3 sequence: CASRQAGRVTGELFF. DNA of the CDR3: TGTGCCAGCAGGCAGGCGGGCCGGGTCACCGGGGAGCTGTTTTTT.

This sequence joins TRBV5-1 and TRBJ2-5; 10 bases match TRBD2. With 3 bases clipped from V and 2 bases from J, the junction kept 4 bases outside the gene matches. Germline V lookup: CDR1 SGHRS, CDR2 YFSETQ. The CDR3 runs 15 residues. CDR3 in amino acids: CASSWGLARQETQYF. The CDR3 nucleotides read TGCGCCAGCAGCTGGGGACTAGCGCGGCAAGAGACCCAGTACTTC.

V usage is TRBV18 and J usage is TRBJ2-1, with D perhaps TRBD1 (6 bases). The CDR3 has 17 residues. Germline CDR1 KGHSH, CDR2 LQKENI. The V end lost 0 bases, the J end lost 9 bases, and 21 bases lay between the germline ends. CDR3 DNA: TGTGCCAGCTCACCACCGGTCAAGGGGGTTGGGCGGAGTGAGCAGTTCTTC. It encodes CASSPPVKGVGRSEQFF.

This chain joins TRBV5-4 and TRBJ2-1; the match to TRBD1 covers 9 bases. V lost 5 bases and J lost 2; bases outside the gene matches: 5. The germline V gene encodes CDR1 SGHNT and CDR2 YYREEE (reference sequence). The CDR3 loop spans 15 amino acids. The CDR3 region is CASSMDRGAYNEQFF. CDR3 DNA: TGTGCCAGCAGTATGGACAGGGGTGCCTACAATGAGCAGTTCTTC.

The chain is built from TRBV2 and TRBJ2-1, with 12 bases lining up with TRBD2. This CDR3 region has 14 residues. CDR1 is SNHLY and CDR2 is FYNNEI in the germline V gene. The V gene end was trimmed by 5 bases and the J gene end by 6 bases; junction bases not matched to a gene: 2. The CDR3 region is CASSTSGGPNEQFF. CDR3 coding DNA: TGTGCCAGCAGTACTAGCGGGGGGCCCAATGAGCAGTTCTTC.

This chain links TRBV7-3 with TRBJ2-1, with D perhaps matching TRBD1 (5 bases). The CDR3 is 14 amino acids. The germline gives CDR1 SGHTA, CDR2 FQGTGA. V was cut by 2 bases and J by 5 bases, with 10 bases left in between. DNA of the CDR3: TGTGCCAGCAGCTTAGGCGTAGGGGACAATGAGCAGTTCTTC. This encodes CASSLGVGDNEQFF.

The chain has TRBV2 and TRBJ1-5; no clear D. V lost 6 bases and J lost 1, with 4 bases in between. CDR3 length: 12 residues. CDR1 SNHLY and CDR2 FYNNEI come from the germline V gene. The CDR3 coding sequence is TGTGCCAGCAGGGCAAGCAATCAGCCCCAGCATTTT. Its protein product is CASRASNQPQHF.

The V gene is TRBV30, the J gene TRBJ2-3, with 8 nucleotides matching TRBD2. The CDR3 totals 14 residues. CDR1 is GTSNPN and CDR2 is SVGIG in the germline V gene (reference sequence). The junction had 4 bases not matched to a gene; V was cut back by 3 bases and J by 2 bases. CDR3 in DNA: TGTGCCTGGAGATACGGGGGGGACACAGATACGCAGTATTTT. Encoded protein: CAWRYGGDTDTQYF.

The genes are TRBV28 and TRBJ2-7, with no clear D. CDR3 length equals 14 residues. The V and J ends lost 5 bases and 4 bases respectively, with 15 bases between them. The V gene's germline CDR1 is MDHEN and CDR2 SYDVKM. The DNA of the CDR3 is TGTGCCAGCAGTCATCCTAGACCCTTTTACGAGCAGTACTTC. Protein sequence: CASSHPRPFYEQYF.

The gene calls are TRBV5-1 and TRBJ2-3, with TRBD1 identical over 8 bases. Germline assignment: CDR1 SGHRS and CDR2 YFSETQ. V dropped 5 bases and J dropped 0; count of bases not matched to a gene: 8. The CDR3 totals 16 residues. The CDR3 here is CASRETGAVSTDTQYF. CDR3 DNA: TGCGCCAGCAGAGAGACAGGGGCCGTCAGCACAGATACGCAGTATTTT.

The rearrangement joins TRBV12-5 to TRBJ2-5; 10 bases align to TRBD2. The V and J ends lost 3 bases and 5 bases, in that order; junction bases with no gene match: 3. Germline V gives CDR1 LGHNT, CDR2 FRNRAP. The CDR3 has 14 amino acids. Here the CDR3 DNA reads TGTGCTAGTGGTTTAGCGGGGGGGAGGGAGACCCAGTACTTC. As protein: CASGLAGGRETQYF. Looking up the rest from reference TRBV12-5 and TRBJ2-5 gives the full variable domain: DARVTQTPRHKVTEMGQEVTMRCQPILGHNTVFWYRQTMMQGLELLAYFRNRAPLDDSGMPKDRFSAEMPDATLATLKIQPSEPRDSAVYFCASGLAGGRETQYFGPGTRLLVL.

CDR3: CASSSGLTTDTQYF. The CDR3 DNA reads as TGTGCCAGCAGCTCGGGACTTACCACAGATACGCAGTATTTT. The chain combines TRBV7-3 with TRBJ2-3; D is possibly TRBD2 (6 bases). Germline values: CDR1 SGHTA, CDR2 FQGTGA. The CDR3 is 14 residues long. V was pared by 4 bases and J by 2 bases, with 10 bases between.